The entry below gives a single T cell receptor beta chain sequence along with its context. Its antigen is not identified. The data originate from a study of neoadjuvant anti-PD-1 for oral cavity cancer. In the study overall: Patients without progression received a fourth nivolumab dose around day 43, then surgical resection on days 50-56.

Germline V gives CDR1 SGHTA, CDR2 FQGNSA. V dropped 1 base and J dropped 5; count of bases not matched to a gene: 10. The CDR3 is 16 amino acids. Study results and limitations: Only a few patients per response group were TCR-analyzed; validation needed.

Some clones are missing from TCRdb's copy, which holds only in-frame ones; the method was immunoSEQ multiplex PCR. Of about 14,000 clones listed, 71% are singletons. This chain connects TRBV7-2 to TRBJ1-2, with 7 bases fitting TRBD1. The sample consisted of PBMCs, taken before nivolumab (anti-PD-1) treatment. This receptor was obtained from a person aged 35-79 years with oral cavity squamous cell carcinoma. CDR3 coding DNA: TGTGCCAGCAGCTTAGACGGAGGGGGCGCGGGATATGGCTACACCTTC. This translates into CASSLDGGGAGYGYTF.